The 14 T cell receptor beta chains below were found in one sample sequenced in a study of blood T cell repertoires in COVID-19. Assay used: immunoSEQ multiplex PCR; TCRdb lists only in-frame clones, some missing. The repertoire holds around 500,000 clones, with around 85% as singletons. The specimen sequenced was peripheral blood. These receptors were taken from a human donor in a cohort sampled during active COVID-19.

The gene calls are TRBV29-1 and TRBJ2-2; TRBD2 aligns across 10 bases. The CDR3 runs to 14 residues. Germline V lookup: CDR1 SQVTM, CDR2 ANQGSEA. J gave up 4 bases and V 4 bases, and 3 bases lay outside the gene matches. CDR3 nucleotide sequence: TGCAGCGTTGGGCTAGCGGGAGCCACCGGGGAGCTGTTTTTT. This encodes CSVGLAGATGELFF.

The V call is TRBV11-2, the J call TRBJ1-3; D is ambiguous. The V end was cut by 3 bases, the J end by 1 base, with 16 bases between. The CDR3 consists of 17 residues. CDR1 SGHAT and CDR2 FQNNGV come from the germline V gene. Here the CDR3 DNA reads TGTGCCAGCAGCTTCAGTCAGGCAGCATCTTCTGGAAACACCATATATTTT. Amino acids: CASSFSQAASSGNTIYF. Variable domain in full (rest from reference TRBV11-2 and TRBJ1-3): EAGVAQSPRYKIIEKRQSVAFWCNPISGHATLYWYQQILGQGPKLLIQFQNNGVVDDSQLPKDRFSAERLKGVDSTLKIQPAKLEDSAVYLCASSFSQAASSGNTIYFGEGSWLTVV.

The V call is TRBV7-2, the J call TRBJ1-2; TRBD1 matches 7 bases. The germline V gene has CDR1 SGHTA and CDR2 FQGNSA. This CDR3 comprises 15 residues. With 4 bases clipped from V and 7 bases from J, the junction kept 12 bases outside the gene matches. The CDR3 is CASSSWIGGAVGYTF. In DNA form, the CDR3 reads TGTGCCAGCAGCTCATGGATAGGGGGCGCGGTTGGCTACACCTTC.

The gene calls are TRBV27 and TRBJ2-3; tentatively, D is TRBD2 (6 bases). Germline V gives CDR1 MNHEY, CDR2 SMNVEV (reference sequence). V was clipped by 2 bases and J by 0 bases, with 9 bases between them. The CDR3 has 15 amino acids. For the CDR3, the DNA is TGTGCCAGCAGTTTAATCGGGAGTAGCACAGATACGCAGTATTTT. Translated, it gives CASSLIGSSTDTQYF.

V is TRBV30 and J is TRBJ1-4, with D hard to call. V was shortened by 4 bases and J by 8 bases, with 5 bases between the two germline ends. Germline-derived CDR1 and CDR2 are GTSNPN and SVGIG (reference sequence). CDR3 length: 10 amino acids. CDR3 DNA sequence: TGTGCCTGGAAGAGAGAAAAACTGTTTTTT. Its protein product is CAWKREKLFF.

The chain recombines TRBV14 with TRBJ1-2; D unclear. The V end was cut by 0 bases, the J end by 8 bases, with 13 bases between. The CDR3 contains 14 residues. Germline V gene sequence: CDR1 SGHDN, CDR2 FVKESK. CDR3 DNA: TGTGCCAGCAGCCAAGATATCCGGGGAGCGGGCTACACCTTC. Protein product: CASSQDIRGAGYTF.

J is TRBJ2-3 and V is TRBV7-2; unclear D gene. The CDR3 is 15 residues long. Germline CDR1 is SGHTA and CDR2 is FQGNSA. Trimming stripped 7 bases from V and 1 base from J, with 15 bases between. The CDR3 reads CASKSGGFRTDTQYF. The CDR3 DNA is TGTGCCAGCAAGTCCGGCGGCTTCCGCACAGATACGCAGTATTTT.

The J gene is TRBJ2-3, the V gene TRBV6-1; perhaps TRBD2 as D (5 bases). CDR1 is MNHNS and CDR2 is SASEGT in the germline V gene. V was shortened by 1 base and J by 0 bases, with 17 bases between the two germline ends. The CDR3 has 18 amino acids. The CDR3 sequence: CASSEGFRLFASTDTQYF. In DNA, the CDR3 is TGTGCCAGCAGTGAAGGTTTCCGACTATTCGCTAGCACAGATACGCAGTATTTT.

The chain links TRBV14 to TRBJ1-1, with D perhaps TRBD1 (6 bases). Trimming shortened V by 4 bases and J by 2 bases, and 8 bases separated the two germline ends. The CDR3 extends over 13 amino acids. In germline, CDR1 is SGHDN, CDR2 FVKESK. DNA for the CDR3: TGTGCCAGCAGCCTGACAGGAAACACTGAAGCTTTCTTT. Translated, it gives CASSLTGNTEAFF.

Concerning this clone itself: The sample has other DNA sequences that encode this CDR3 too. V is TRBV11-3 and J is TRBJ2-2, with 7 positions matching TRBD1. CDR3 length equals 15 residues. The V segment lost 1 base and the J segment 5 bases; nucleotides outside the gene matches: 4. Germline CDR1 is SGHNT and CDR2 is YENEEA. The CDR3 region is CASSLGQGDTGELFF. The CDR3 bases are TGTGCCAGCAGCTTAGGGCAGGGGGATACCGGGGAGCTGTTTTTT.

The gene calls are TRBV7-2 and TRBJ2-3; D is uncertain. This CDR3 spans 13 amino acids. CDR1 and CDR2 from the germline V gene are SGHTA and FQGNSA. The V end was cut by 8 bases, the J end by 1 base, with 10 bases between. In DNA, the CDR3 is TGTGCCAGCCTATTATCGGGCACAGATACGCAGTATTTT. Translating it yields CASLLSGTDTQYF.

The chain recombines TRBV7-2 with TRBJ2-5; TRBD2 matches at 15 bases. Germline V gene data show CDR1 as SGHTA and CDR2 as FQGNSA. The trim removed 5 bases at V and 4 bases at J, leaving 5 bases unmatched. This CDR3 has 16 amino acids. DNA of the CDR3: TGTGCCAGCAGCGACCCGGGACTAGCGGGAGGAGAGACCCAGTACTTC. This translates into CASSDPGLAGGETQYF.

The V and J genes are TRBV6-2 or TRBV6-3 and TRBJ2-1; 8 bases align to TRBD2. J gave up 9 bases and V 6 bases, and 10 bases lay outside the gene matches. Germline assignment: CDR1 MNHEY and CDR2 SVGEGT. There are 14 residues in the CDR3. In DNA, the CDR3 is TGTGCCAGCAGCCATACCGGGACTAGAGTTGAGCAGTTCTTC. It codes for CASSHTGTRVEQFF.

This rearrangement joins TRBV9 to TRBJ2-1; 12 nucleotides align to TRBD2. The CDR3 runs 17 residues. The V and J ends lost 0 bases and 7 bases, in that order; junction bases with no gene match: 8. Looked up from germline, CDR1 is SGDLS and CDR2 is YYNGEE. CDR3 sequence (DNA): TGTGCCAGCAGCGTAGCCTTACTAGCGGGAGGAACTAATGAGCAGTTCTTC. It specifies CASSVALLAGGTNEQFF.